This T cell receptor (beta chain) was captured in a study of T cell repertoires in ileal Crohn's disease (dated by TCRdb to the late 2010s). Looking at the study overall: At the time of surgery, roughly 40% of patients were active smokers, and the median duration of disease was around eight years. Every patient underwent surgery because of a complication, which was stricturing disease in approximately 60% of cases and penetrating disease in approximately 40%. Roughly half of the patients were given postoperative therapy, with ten to twelve receiving thiopurines and under 20 receiving anti-TNF agents. The TCR repertoire was analysed in approximately 60 patients with Crohn's disease drawn from a prospective multicentre cohort. The study ran alongside a multicentre cohort designed to identify predictors of early endoscopic recurrence after ileocolonic resection. Endoscopic postoperative recurrence was defined by a Rutgeerts score above i0. A total of around 150 mucosal samples from 60 or so patients were sequenced, collected from several sites on the surgical specimen as well as at postoperative endoscopy.

Roughly 0.55 micrograms of biopsy DNA per sample were submitted for commercial TCRB immunosequencing. Adaptive Biotechnology amplified CDR3 regions from genomic DNA with a two-step multiplex PCR that controlled for amplification bias. The first PCR used primers for every V and J gene segment; the second PCR added barcodes and Illumina adapters. An Illumina instrument was used to sequence the CDR3 libraries. In the paper's pipeline: The analysis drew on both the pipelines supplied by the vendor and custom analysis of the raw data in R/Bioconductor running R version 3.3.0. Clonality, which ranges from 0 to 1, was calculated as the inverse of the normalised Shannon entropy across all productive clones. High-frequency clones were defined as the repertoire share of the top 100 clones, retaining only clones passing a 95% confidence test. Repertoire diversity was measured with the Simpson index, and overlap between samples was measured with the Morisita-Horn index. The immuneACCESS repertoire file appears here via TCRdb, limited to in-frame rearrangements. These files lack a portion of the clones; in checked studies, under half of the deficit traces to unresolved V genes, and the cause of the others is not known. Clone size and V and J calls were adopted from that table, with D and trimming inferred from the DNA. This sample has some 6,600 clones in its table, and under 85% of those were observed once. Together, the top ten hold about 4.4% of the sample.

What the research found in general, with its limitations: Endoscopic recurrence was found to be associated with higher high-frequency clone percentages at surgery, and recurrence was observed in all patients with clonality above 26.8% (18/57). Only a subgroup of patients, of unstated size, had mucosal CD4 and CD8 T cells sorted and sequenced. Patients who were active smokers at surgery had a significantly higher proportion of clonal expansions than non-smokers (roughly 24% vs 19%, p=0.02). Compared with CD4 T cells, sorted CD8 T cells held more high-frequency clones, which suggests that the mucosal expansions were mostly CD8.

Per the germline V gene (reference sequence), MNHEY is the CDR1 and SMNVEV is the CDR2. Inclusive of the bounding cysteine and phenylalanine, the CDR3 is 14 residues long. Only CDR3 DNA remains: 42 bases, in frame from the first base. The V and J ends are trimmed by 5 bases and 5 bases, leaving 15 bases between them. This clone has just a few counts. This clone's antigen is unknown. No quality values exist for individual bases; no much larger clone is one base distant. Eligible patients were adults with ileal or ileocolonic Crohn's disease who had an indication for ileocolonic resection. Before DNA extraction, whole ileal mucosal biopsies were kept frozen at -80 degrees C. Genomic DNA was extracted from frozen whole biopsies with a TRizol-based method and quantified on a NanoDrop 2000 spectrophotometer.

This sequence was found in an adult with Crohn's disease. Sequencing was performed on ileal tissue. The sequence links TRBV27 to TRBJ2-5, with the D gene not confidently named. The CDR3 sequence is CASSGGIRWETQYF. The DNA reads TGTGCCAGCAGTGGTGGTATTCGGTGGGAGACCCAGTACTTC.